This T cell receptor (beta chain) stems from a study of T cells after posttransplantation cyclophosphamide listed by TCRdb under 2016. Describing the broader study: The study tracked T cell repertoire reconstitution by TRB sequencing after myeloablative bone marrow transplantation using posttransplantation cyclophosphamide as GVHD prophylaxis. Antigen receptor sequencing covered samples from approximately 38 PTCy-treated patients and approximately 15 of their related bone marrow donors. Blood from all 35 or so PTCy patients with 1-year posttransplant specimens was subjected to TRB sequencing. Because TRA and TRB clonality correlated tightly in 9 samples, the subsequent TCR analyses were limited to TRB only. Public TRB sequences were searched against a database of over 3,500 sequences associated with responses to pathogens, tumor antigens, self-antigens and alloantigens. TRB sequencing was also done on up to roughly 3 additional blood samples from 2 to 5.2 years after transplant in 3 patients, and on pretransplant blood from several patients.

Genomic DNA was the input for TRB sequencing, which was run either with the immunoSEQ assay at survey resolution or with the hsTCRB kit. In the paper's pipeline: The immunoSEQ software handled initial read processing, and the LymphoSeq R package was used for repertoire analyses. Clonality was computed as 1 minus normalized Shannon entropy, and a Gini coefficient was also calculated for each TRB dataset. Phenotypes of unsorted samples were inferred by mapping TRB sequences from sorted subsets of the recipient or donor onto unsorted samples of the same recipient. The clones in this table, taken by TCRdb from immuneACCESS, are in-frame only. Not every clone is retained; where verified, under half of the shortfall comes from an unresolved V gene, and the cause of the rest is unknown. The DNA was the basis for D and trimming; V, J and clone size are from that table. The sample table holds more than 15,000 clones, of which roughly 84% were seen once. The ten largest clones add up to around 4.6% of the sample.

Concerning this clone: Its antigen is still unknown. No much larger clone is present one base from it, and per-base qualities are unavailable.

The control cohort was some 10 patients given myeloablative marrow transplants with methotrexate plus a calcineurin inhibitor, sampled 1 year after transplant. Peripheral blood and bone marrow mononuclear cells were isolated by Ficoll-Hypaque density centrifugation and cryopreserved. Broad study findings and their caveats: Across approximately 45 patients, TRB clonality was highly associated with recipient CMV seropositivity and CMV reactivation, and diversity in PTCy patients was similar to diversity in CNI/methotrexate controls. Donor-recipient similarity was low at 1-2 months but increased during the first year, and donor CD8+ memory clones often dominated later blood repertoires. The TRB repertoires of T cells infiltrating skin or the GI tract showed only limited overlap with the TRB repertoires found in blood.

This TCR derives from a young adult male patient who received an allogeneic stem cell transplant from a related donor, was CMV-positive, and had no GVHD. Following transplantation, T cells from the graft donor may be among those present. The specimen was PBMCs, collected roughly 57 weeks after allogeneic stem cell transplant with calcineurin inhibitor and methotrexate.

The CDR3 has the sequence CASSVSGSYEQYF. The DNA sequence is given as TGCGCCAGCAGCGTCAGTGGGAGCTACGAGCAGTACTTC. The chain is encoded by TRBV5-1 joined to TRBJ2-7, and the D gene may be TRBD2, 5 bases matching. CDR1 and CDR2 were assigned from the germline V gene as SGHRS and YFSETQ. The V end loses 4 bases and the J end loses 3 bases, and a stretch of 11 bases separates them. The CDR3 runs 13 residues from the cysteine to the phenylalanine. The only DNA kept is the CDR3, 39 bases in frame from the first base.